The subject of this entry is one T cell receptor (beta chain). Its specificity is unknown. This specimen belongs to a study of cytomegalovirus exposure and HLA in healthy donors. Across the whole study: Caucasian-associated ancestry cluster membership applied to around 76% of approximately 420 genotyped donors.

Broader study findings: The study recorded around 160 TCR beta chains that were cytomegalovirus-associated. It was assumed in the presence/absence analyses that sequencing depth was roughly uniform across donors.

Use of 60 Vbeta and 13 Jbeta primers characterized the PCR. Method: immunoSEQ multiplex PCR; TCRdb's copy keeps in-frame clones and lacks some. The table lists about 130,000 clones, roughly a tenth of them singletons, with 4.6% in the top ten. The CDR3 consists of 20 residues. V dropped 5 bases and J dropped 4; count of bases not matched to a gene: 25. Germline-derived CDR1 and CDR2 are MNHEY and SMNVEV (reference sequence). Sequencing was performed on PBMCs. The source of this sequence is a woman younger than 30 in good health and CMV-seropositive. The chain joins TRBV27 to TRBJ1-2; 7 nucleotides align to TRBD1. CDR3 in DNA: TGTGCCAGCAGTACCCAAAACAGGGGTGGGGGTGATTTCGGTGTCTATGGCTACACCTTC. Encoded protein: CASSTQNRGGGDFGVYGYTF.